Below, 16 T cell receptor beta chains from the same sample are listed, as sequenced in a study of Ad26.COV2.S vaccination and SARS-CoV-2 variants (dated by TCRdb to about 2021). The time point label on this specimen signifies: individuals recovered from natural SARS-CoV-2 infection. The library was generated by the immunoSEQ multiplex PCR assay. The clones in this table, taken by TCRdb from immuneACCESS, are in-frame only. Not every clone is retained; where verified, under half of the shortfall comes from an unresolved V gene, and the cause of the rest is unknown. In all, the sample holds 75,000 to 100,000 clones, and approximately 77% of those were seen once. The ten largest clones take up more than 15% of the sample. The source was peripheral blood, collected after recovery from COVID-19. The receptors derive from a human donor who had recovered from COVID-19.

This chain connects TRBV7-2 to TRBJ2-1; 8 bases align to TRBD2. From germline, CDR1 is SGHTA and CDR2 FQGNSA. V shed 1 base, J shed 6 bases, and the junction held 5 bases outside the gene matches. The CDR3 is 15 amino acids. CDR3 amino acids: CASSLGTSRGNEQFF. CDR3 nucleotides: TGTGCCAGCAGCTTAGGGACTAGCAGGGGCAATGAGCAGTTCTTC.

This clone has just one count. One junction end disagrees with the germline gene, perhaps due to a read error. The V and J genes are TRBV28 and TRBJ2-2, with TRBD1 matching over 7 bases. CDR1 is MDHEN, CDR2 SYDVKM, per germline. The CDR3 length is 12 residues. The CDR3 bases are TGCTTAACAGGGGTAAATGACGGGGAGCTGTTTTTT. Residues: CLTGVNDGELFF.

The sample holds a few counts of this clone. The chain recombines TRBV7-9 with TRBJ2-1; 14 bases are shared with TRBD2. This CDR3 spans 15 amino acids. The V and J ends lost 5 bases and 7 bases, in that order; junction bases with no gene match: 4. Germline V gene lookup returns CDR1 SEHNR and CDR2 FQNEAQ (reference sequence). The CDR3 reads CASSPGTSGSNEQFF. The CDR3 nucleotides are TGTGCCAGCAGCCCAGGGACTAGCGGGAGTAATGAGCAGTTCTTC. Together with reference TRBV7-9 and TRBJ2-1, the CDR3 gives the full variable domain: DTGVSQNPRHKITKRGQNVTFRCDPISEHNRLYWYRQTLGQGPEFLTYFQNEAQLEKSRLLSDRFSAERPKGSFSTLEIQRTEQGDSAMYLCASSPGTSGSNEQFFGPGTRLTVL.

The sample holds many counts of this clone. The chain links TRBV7-6 to TRBJ2-2; D unresolved. V was trimmed by 0 bases and J by 0 bases, leaving 11 bases between them. In germline, CDR1 is SGHVS, CDR2 FNYEAQ. The CDR3 length is 17 residues. The CDR3 DNA sequence: TGTGCCAGCAGCTTAGCCACCGGACGACCGAACACCGGGGAGCTGTTTTTT. Encoded protein: CASSLATGRPNTGELFF.

The V call is TRBV5-6, the J call TRBJ1-5, with unresolved D. Trimming stripped 2 bases from V and 9 bases from J, with 15 bases between. This CDR3 is built from 14 residues. CDR1 is SGHDT and CDR2 is YYEEEE in the germline V gene. For the CDR3, the DNA is TGTGCCAGCAGCTTACAAACGGCTCTTGGGCCCCAGCATTTT. As protein: CASSLQTALGPQHF.

The rearrangement uses TRBV10-3 and TRBJ2-5, with unresolved D. V shed 3 bases and J shed 2 bases, with 7 bases lying between them. Per the germline V gene, CDR1 is ENHRY and CDR2 is SYGVKD. This CDR3 has 13 amino acids. DNA of the CDR3: TGTGCCATCAGTGAACTCAGACAAGAGACCCAGTACTTC. Protein: CAISELRQETQYF.

V is TRBV7-2 and J is TRBJ1-1, with D hard to call. CDR1 and CDR2 (germline): SGHTA, FQGNSA. V lost 6 bases and J 0 bases, leaving 17 bases between the germline ends. The CDR3 extends over 16 amino acids. Written as DNA, the CDR3 is TGTGCCAGCAGTTACTTGTCCGGGAGGGTGAACACTGAAGCTTTCTTT. It yields the protein CASSYLSGRVNTEAFF.

The J gene is TRBJ1-1, the V gene TRBV28; no firm D call. Germline V gene data show CDR1 as MDHEN and CDR2 as SYDVKM. V shed 0 bases and J shed 5 bases, with 4 bases lying between them. This CDR3 is built from 12 residues. CDR3 DNA sequence: TGTGCCAGCAGTTTATGGAATACTGAAGCTTTCTTT. Its translation: CASSLWNTEAFF.

This chain uses TRBV11-3 with TRBJ2-7; D is uncertain. V was shortened by 2 bases and J by 4 bases, with 3 bases between the two germline ends. The CDR3 length is 11 residues. Germline V gene sequence: CDR1 SGHNT, CDR2 YENEEA. The CDR3 DNA follows: TGTGCCAGCAGCTTAAATTACGAGCAGTACTTC. It yields the protein CASSLNYEQYF.

This clone was detected only once. The V and J genes are TRBV9 and TRBJ2-2; tentatively, D is TRBD1 (6 bases). The germline V gene encodes CDR1 SGDLS and CDR2 YYNGEE. The CDR3 spans 13 residues. The germline V and J ends were trimmed by 4 bases and 7 bases, with 11 bases remaining between them. CDR3 sequence (DNA): TGTGCCAGCAGCTTTACAGGGTACGGGGAGCTGTTTTTT. Translation: CASSFTGYGELFF.

The chain recombines TRBV19 with TRBJ2-7, with TRBD1 identical over 8 bases. The trim removed 4 bases at V and 2 bases at J, leaving 4 bases unmatched. CDR3 size: 14 residues. Germline V lookup: CDR1 LNHDA, CDR2 SQIVND (reference sequence). The CDR3 protein is CASSTTGAPYEQYF. In DNA form, the CDR3 reads TGTGCCAGTAGTACGACAGGGGCACCCTACGAGCAGTACTTC.

The chain links TRBV12-5 to TRBJ2-2; maybe TRBD1 (5 bases). The CDR3 is 19 residues long. V shed 0 bases and J shed 0 bases, with 17 bases lying between them. From germline, CDR1 is LGHNT and CDR2 FRNRAP. The CDR3: CASGLVRGGSPSNTGELFF. The CDR3 DNA sequence: TGTGCTAGTGGTTTGGTAAGGGGCGGCAGCCCGTCGAACACCGGGGAGCTGTTTTTT.

Here the CDR3 reads CASSFRGQAFF. The DNA for the CDR3 is TGTGCCAGCAGCTTTAGAGGACAAGCTTTCTTT. The chain joins TRBV11-3 to TRBJ1-1; D not certain. Germline lookup yields CDR1 SGHNT and CDR2 YENEEA. This CDR3 contains 11 residues. V was pared by 3 bases and J by 9 bases, with 8 bases between.

The chain couples TRBV3-1 (or the pseudogene TRBV3-2) to TRBJ1-5; TRBD1 aligns across 11 bases. This CDR3 has 15 amino acids. Germline values: CDR1 LGHDT, CDR2 YNNKEL (reference sequence). V lost 1 base to trimming and J lost 6 bases; unmatched junction nucleotides: 2. The CDR3 nucleotides are TGTGCCAGCAGCCAAGGGACAGGGGGCGGTCAGCCCCAGCATTTT. Its translation: CASSQGTGGGQPQHF.

The CDR3 DNA follows: TGTGCCAGCAGCCGCACTGGGGGGACCTACGAGCAGTACTTC. Translation gives CASSRTGGTYEQYF. The V gene is TRBV5-4, the J gene TRBJ2-7, with D perhaps TRBD2 (6 bases). This CDR3 region has 14 residues. V gave up 4 bases and J gave up 2 bases, with 13 bases separating them. CDR1 is SGHNT and CDR2 is YYREEE in the germline V gene (reference sequence).

V gene TRBV12-5 combines with J gene TRBJ2-1; D gene uncertain. V was cut by 0 bases and J by 8 bases, with 11 bases left in between. This CDR3 is 14 amino acids long. The germline V gene encodes CDR1 LGHNT and CDR2 FRNRAP. In DNA form, the CDR3 reads TGTGCTAGTGGTTTGGTACTAAGCGCGGATGAGCAGTTCTTC. Residues: CASGLVLSADEQFF.